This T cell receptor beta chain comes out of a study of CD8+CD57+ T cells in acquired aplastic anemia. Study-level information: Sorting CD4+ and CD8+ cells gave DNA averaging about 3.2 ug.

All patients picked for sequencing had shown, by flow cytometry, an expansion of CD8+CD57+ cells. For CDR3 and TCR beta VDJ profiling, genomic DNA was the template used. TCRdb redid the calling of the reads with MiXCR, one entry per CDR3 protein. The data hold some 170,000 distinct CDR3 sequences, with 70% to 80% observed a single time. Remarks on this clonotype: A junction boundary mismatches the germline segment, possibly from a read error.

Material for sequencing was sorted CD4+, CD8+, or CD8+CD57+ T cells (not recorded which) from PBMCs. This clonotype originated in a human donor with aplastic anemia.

For the CDR3, the DNA is TGTGCCAGCAGCTTAGCGTACGGGAATTACGAGCAGTACTTC. Its translation is CASSLAYGNYEQYF. The gene calls are TRBV12-3 or TRBV12-4 and TRBJ2-7; perhaps TRBD2 as D (5 bases). This CDR3 region has 14 residues.